One sample yielded the 30 T cell receptor beta chains listed below, sequenced in a study of blood T cell repertoires in COVID-19. The repertoire was sequenced with immunoSEQ multiplex PCR; TCRdb's copy has only in-frame clones and lacks some. The table lists hundreds of thousands of clones, approximately 85% of them singletons. Material: peripheral blood. The receptors shown here come from a man aged 45-65 years with active or convalescent COVID-19.

A word on this clone: The junction and the germline gene differ at one end; a read error may be behind it. The chain carries TRBV19 and TRBJ1-3; 12 nucleotides line up with TRBD1. The CDR3 is 16 residues long. Germline V gives CDR1 LNHDA, CDR2 SQIVND (reference sequence). In DNA form, the CDR3 reads TGTGTCAGTAGTTTCTCCGGGACAGGGGGCGGAAACACCATATATTTT. Its protein product is CVSSFSGTGGGNTIYF.

The V call is TRBV2, the J call TRBJ1-6; TRBD1 matches 12 bases. The CDR3 has 15 amino acids. CDR1 SNHLY and CDR2 FYNNEI come from the germline V gene. V lost 7 bases to trimming and J lost 7 bases; unmatched junction nucleotides: 5. For the CDR3, the DNA is TGTGCCAGCATCCGGGACAGGGGGCGAAATTCACCCCTCCACTTT. It yields the protein CASIRDRGRNSPLHF.

V usage is TRBV28 and J usage is TRBJ2-5, with 15 bases matching TRBD2. The CDR3 covers 16 residues. In germline, CDR1 is MDHEN, CDR2 SYDVKM. V trimming: 6 bases; J trimming: 5 bases; junction bases outside the gene matches: 7. CDR3 nucleotide sequence: TGTGCCAGCAGCGGACTAGCGGGAGGGCCTGTCGAGACCCAGTACTTC. It encodes CASSGLAGGPVETQYF.

The chain carries TRBV6-5 and TRBJ1-5; 9 positions agree with TRBD1. CDR1 and CDR2 from the germline V gene are MNHEY and SVGAGI. CDR3 length equals 14 residues. Trimming removed 6 bases from V and 7 bases from J; junction bases left unmatched: 7. For the CDR3, the DNA is TGTGCCAGCAGACGCCGACAGGGGGGGCAGCCCCAGCATTTT. As protein: CASRRRQGGQPQHF.

The V and J genes are TRBV7-2 and TRBJ2-7, with TRBD2 identical over 14 bases. Germline CDR1 SGHTA, CDR2 FQGNSA. This CDR3 has 19 residues. J was trimmed by 6 bases and V by 4 bases; bases with no gene match: 17. The CDR3 DNA follows: TGTGCCAGCAGCTCAAGGCCGGGGACTAGCGGGAGAGGTGTGGGCGAGCAGTACTTC. Translating it yields CASSSRPGTSGRGVGEQYF.

CDR3 protein: CASSFVIEVWQFF. As DNA, the CDR3 is TGTGCCAGCAGCTTTGTTATTGAGGTTTGGCAGTTCTTC. V gene TRBV5-5 combines with J gene TRBJ2-1; D remains unclear. V lost 2 bases and J lost 12, with 15 bases in between. This CDR3 spans 13 amino acids. Per the germline V gene, CDR1 is SGHKS and CDR2 is YYEKEE (reference sequence). The full variable domain, its missing parts supplied by reference TRBV5-5 and TRBJ2-1, is DAGVTQSPTHLIKTRGQQVTLRCSPISGHKSVSWYQQVLGQGPQFIFQYYEKEERGRGNFPDRFSARQFPNYSSELNVNALLLGDSALYLCASSFVIEVWQFFGPGTRLTVL.

This chain uses TRBV7-2 with TRBJ2-7; D unclear. V gave up 1 base and J gave up 3 bases, with 7 bases separating them. The germline CDR1 and CDR2 sequences are SGHTA and FQGNSA. There are 13 residues in the CDR3. CDR3 sequence (DNA): TGTGCCAGCAGCTTAGATAGTAACTACGAGCAGTACTTC. Translation gives CASSLDSNYEQYF.

The chain is built from TRBV29-1 and TRBJ2-7; TRBD2 matches 7 bases. This CDR3 has 13 amino acids. Germline CDR1 is SQVTM and CDR2 is ANQGSEA. The junction had 4 bases not matched to a gene; V was cut back by 5 bases and J by 0 bases. CDR3 sequence: CSVLRGSSYEQYF. CDR3 bases: TGCAGCGTTCTACGCGGGAGCTCCTACGAGCAGTACTTC.

This sequence joins TRBV2 and TRBJ2-6; D is perhaps TRBD2 (6 bases). The V gene's germline CDR1 is SNHLY and CDR2 FYNNEI. Trimming removed 6 bases at V and 3 bases at J, with 24 bases between. The CDR3 extends over 19 amino acids. The CDR3: CASSGPWGREVFGANVLTF. Written as DNA, the CDR3 is TGTGCCAGCAGCGGGCCTTGGGGCAGGGAGGTTTTTGGGGCCAACGTCCTGACTTTC.

V usage is TRBV28 and J usage is TRBJ1-6; D unresolved. Trimming cost V 6 bases and J 10 bases, with 19 bases left between them. Germline V lookup: CDR1 MDHEN, CDR2 SYDVKM. The CDR3 contains 15 residues. The CDR3 bases are TGTGCCAGCAGCTTAGTGTGGAGGGATGGCTCACCCCTCCACTTT. Translation: CASSLVWRDGSPLHF.

The chain uses TRBV7-9 and TRBJ1-1; TRBD1 might be the D (6 bases). Trimming took off 5 bases at V and 0 bases at J, with 13 bases between the two ends. The germline CDR1 and CDR2 sequences are SEHNR and FQNEAQ (reference sequence). This CDR3 has 15 amino acids. The CDR3 DNA is TGTGCCAGCAGCCCATCAAGGGGGATGAACACTGAAGCTTTCTTT. This gives the protein CASSPSRGMNTEAFF.

This chain joins TRBV9 and TRBJ2-2, with D possibly being TRBD2 (6 bases). The CDR3 covers 17 residues. Trimming shortened V by 3 bases and J by 1 base, and 16 bases separated the two germline ends. Germline V gene sequence: CDR1 SGDLS, CDR2 YYNGEE. CDR3 residues: CASSGDSTGVNTGELFF. CDR3 sequence (DNA): TGTGCCAGCAGCGGAGACTCTACGGGAGTGAACACCGGGGAGCTGTTTTTT.

The chain uses TRBV4-2 and TRBJ2-3, with TRBD2 as a possible D gene (7 bases). This CDR3 spans 17 amino acids. The germline V gene has CDR1 LGHNA and CDR2 YNFKEQ. V was cut by 1 base and J by 3 bases, with 17 bases left in between. In DNA form, the CDR3 reads TGTGCCAGCAGCCAAGGAGGACTGGGGGGGGCAACAGATACGCAGTATTTT. The encoded protein is CASSQGGLGGATDTQYF.

This chain joins TRBV4-1 and TRBJ2-3; a possible D gene is TRBD2 (6 bases). Trimming stripped 1 base from V and 0 bases from J, with 14 bases between. Germline V gene lookup returns CDR1 MGHRA and CDR2 YSYEKL. The CDR3 covers 17 residues. DNA for the CDR3: TGCGCCAGCAGCCAAGTTCTAGCGACTGTTAGCACAGATACGCAGTATTTT. Translated: CASSQVLATVSTDTQYF.

The chain employs TRBV28 and TRBJ1-3; D remains unclear. Per the germline V gene, CDR1 is MDHEN and CDR2 is SYDVKM. V lost 3 bases and J 0 bases, leaving 12 bases between the germline ends. This CDR3 has 16 amino acids. CDR3 bases: TGTGCCAGCAGTTTCCCGGGGTCCCTCTCTGGAAACACCATATATTTT. Protein sequence: CASSFPGSLSGNTIYF. The complete variable domain, with remaining parts taken from reference TRBV28 and TRBJ1-3, reads DVKVTQSSRYLVKRTGEKVFLECVQDMDHENMFWYRQDPGLGLRLIYFSYDVKMKEKGDIPEGYSVSREKKERFSLILESASTNQTSMYLCASSFPGSLSGNTIYFGEGSWLTVV.

The rearrangement links TRBV7-9 to TRBJ2-1; 10 nucleotides align to TRBD2. V dropped 10 bases and J dropped 6; count of bases not matched to a gene: 9. In germline, CDR1 is SEHNR, CDR2 FQNEAQ (reference sequence). CDR3 length: 14 residues. For the CDR3, the DNA is TGTGCCATAAACCTAGCGGGAGTCCTCAATGAGCAGTTCTTC. This gives the protein CAINLAGVLNEQFF.

The genes are TRBV18 and TRBJ2-7; 7 bases line up with TRBD2. The CDR3 covers 14 residues. Trimming at V came to 2 bases and at J to 3 bases, leaving 4 bases not matched to a gene. CDR1 is KGHSH, CDR2 LQKENI, per germline. In DNA form, the CDR3 reads TGTGCCAGCTCACCAGGCGCGGGAGTCTACGAGCAGTACTTC. This gives the protein CASSPGAGVYEQYF.

The rearrangement links TRBV11-3 to TRBJ2-2, with 7 bases fitting TRBD1. There are 14 residues in the CDR3. The germline V gene encodes CDR1 SGHNT and CDR2 YENEEA. J was trimmed by 5 bases and V by 5 bases; bases with no gene match: 5. The CDR3 loop reads CASSVGGKTGELFF. CDR3 nucleotide sequence: TGTGCCAGCAGCGTAGGGGGCAAAACCGGGGAGCTGTTTTTT.

The gene calls are TRBV19 and TRBJ1-2; D is possibly TRBD1 (6 bases). The germline CDR1 and CDR2 sequences are LNHDA and SQIVND (reference sequence). This CDR3 is 12 amino acids long. V lost 8 bases and J lost 8, with 15 bases in between. The CDR3 nucleotides are TGTGCCAGTTGGATGGGGGCAGGAGGCTACACCTTC. This codes for CASWMGAGGYTF.

The chain uses TRBV5-1 and TRBJ2-2; 8 positions agree with TRBD1. CDR1 SGHRS and CDR2 YFSETQ come from the germline V gene. Losses at the gene ends were 1 base for V and 3 bases for J; bases not matched to a gene: 2. This CDR3 is 15 amino acids long. CDR3 sequence reads: CASSLQGQDTGELFF. CDR3 nucleotide sequence: TGCGCCAGCAGCTTGCAGGGACAGGACACCGGGGAGCTGTTTTTT.

The rearrangement joins TRBV5-1 to TRBJ2-1, with D uncertain. V was trimmed by 4 bases and J by 4 bases, leaving 9 bases between them. The germline V gene has CDR1 SGHRS and CDR2 YFSETQ. The CDR3 loop spans 13 amino acids. The CDR3 nucleotides read TGCGCCAGCAGCCGTACAGAATACAATGAGCAGTTCTTC. This sequence encodes CASSRTEYNEQFF.

The chain is built from TRBV5-4 and TRBJ2-5, with 10 bases identical to TRBD2. With V trimmed by 0 bases and J by 5 bases, 19 bases remained unmatched. CDR1 SGHNT and CDR2 YYREEE come from the germline V gene (reference sequence). The CDR3 length is 20 residues. This chain's CDR3 is CASSLVGGLISGRARETQYF. CDR3 coding DNA: TGTGCCAGCAGCTTGGTGGGGGGCTTAATAAGCGGGAGGGCCCGGGAGACCCAGTACTTC.

The chain has TRBV6-1 and TRBJ2-7; 8 bases fit TRBD1. J lost 6 bases, V lost 0 bases, and 10 bases had no gene match. Germline loops: CDR1 MNHNS, CDR2 SASEGT. CDR3 length: 16 residues. The CDR3 protein is CASSEALKAGGTEQYF. In DNA form, the CDR3 reads TGTGCCAGCAGTGAAGCATTAAAGGCAGGGGGCACCGAGCAGTACTTC.

V usage is TRBV19 and J usage is TRBJ1-5, with D maybe TRBD1 (5 bases). Per the germline V gene, CDR1 is LNHDA and CDR2 is SQIVND (reference sequence). V was trimmed by 1 base and J by 0 bases, leaving 13 bases between them. This CDR3 region has 17 residues. CDR3 in amino acids: CASSIVLTVSSNQPQHF. Written as DNA, the CDR3 is TGTGCCAGTAGTATAGTGTTGACAGTAAGTAGCAATCAGCCCCAGCATTTT.

A word on this clone: Germline and junction disagree at one end, which may indicate a read error. The V call is TRBV23-1, the J call TRBJ1-1, with 10 bases identical to TRBD1. TRBV23-1 is marked as an open reading frame, function uncertain. The length of the CDR3 is 15 residues. The CDR3 here is CVSAEGQGKDTEAFF. Here the CDR3 DNA reads TGTGTCAGTGCCGAGGGACAGGGGAAGGACACTGAAGCTTTCTTT.

The V gene is TRBV23-1, the J gene TRBJ2-1; 11 bases fit TRBD2. TRBV23-1 carries the ORF label, with uncertain function. The CDR3 totals 15 residues. V was pared by 4 bases and J by 8 bases, with 7 bases of the junction left unmatched. CDR3 region: CASSPSSGRPHEQFF. DNA for the CDR3: TGCGCCAGCAGTCCTTCTAGCGGGAGGCCGCATGAGCAGTTCTTC.

The chain employs TRBV4-1 and TRBJ2-5; TRBD2 might be the D (5 bases). Deletions cut 0 bases from V and 5 bases from J, with 13 bases between. Germline loops: CDR1 MGHRA, CDR2 YSYEKL. The CDR3 is 15 amino acids. The CDR3, as DNA: TGCGCCAGCAGCCAAGATCCGGGCACTAGGGAGACCCAGTACTTC. Protein sequence: CASSQDPGTRETQYF.

DNA for the CDR3: TGTGCCAGTAGTATCTCTACAGGGGATAGGAGACTAGCCAAAAACATTCAGTACTTC. Protein: CASSISTGDRRLAKNIQYF. The chain carries TRBV19 and TRBJ2-4; TRBD1 matches at 7 bases. The CDR3 contains 19 residues. Trimming took 3 bases from V and 0 from J; bases not matched to a gene: 14. Per germline, CDR1 LNHDA and CDR2 SQIVND (reference sequence).

V and J are TRBV2 and TRBJ2-3; no clear D. Deletions cut 6 bases from V and 3 bases from J, with 7 bases between. This CDR3 has 12 residues. Germline CDR1 SNHLY, CDR2 FYNNEI. The CDR3 sequence is CASREQTDTQYF. CDR3 bases: TGTGCCAGCAGGGAACAGACAGATACGCAGTATTTT. The full variable domain, its missing parts supplied by reference TRBV2 and TRBJ2-3, is EPEVTQTPSHQVTQMGQEVILRCVPISNHLYFYWYRQILGQKVEFLVSFYNNEISEKSEIFDDQFSVERPDGSNFTLKIRSTKLEDSAMYFCASREQTDTQYFGPGTRLTVL.

The V call is TRBV19, the J call TRBJ2-7; perhaps TRBD1 as D (5 bases). Per the germline V gene, CDR1 is LNHDA and CDR2 is SQIVND (reference sequence). Trimming removed 4 bases at V and 0 bases at J, with 16 bases between. This CDR3 is built from 16 residues. The CDR3 region is CASSKGSATSSYEQYF. In DNA form, the CDR3 reads TGTGCCAGTAGTAAGGGGTCAGCAACAAGCTCCTACGAGCAGTACTTC.